This T cell receptor (beta chain) was recorded in a study of T cells in Graves' hyperthyroidism and ophthalmopathy. Points from the study as a whole: Most thyroid clonotypes with frequency above 0.001 were detected in blood.

Patients affected by ophthalmopathy presented a Clinical Activity Score of at least 3, a NOSPECS grade of at least 4, and disease duration below 3 months. Over 9 ml of fresh peripheral blood supplied the PBMCs. The TCR beta CDR3 regions underwent amplification using RNA transcripts as the source. An initial round of RT-PCR targeting the TCR CDR3 relied on the HTBI primer set. MiXCR, run by TCRdb on the multiplex PCR reads, gives a single entry per CDR3 protein. Of roughly 290,000 distinct CDR3 sequences in the sample, about a sixth were seen once. Germline trimming cut 4 bases from V and 3 bases from J; bases unmatched to any gene: 3. Germline CDR1 and CDR2: SGHRS and YFSETQ. This CDR3 comprises 13 residues. For this clonotype: Its antigen remains unidentified.

The receptor's source is an older woman with Graves' ophthalmopathy. This chain joins TRBV5-1 and TRBJ2-5, with 7 bases that match TRBD2. Sequences were obtained from blood. The CDR3 loop reads CASSRTRKETQYF. The CDR3 DNA reads TGCGCCAGCAGCAGGACTAGGAAAGAGACCCAGTACTTC.